The 18 T cell receptor beta chains below come from one sample, sequenced in a study of cytomegalovirus exposure and HLA in healthy donors. With 60 Vbeta and 13 Jbeta primers, the PCR was carried out. The repertoire was sequenced with immunoSEQ multiplex PCR; TCRdb's copy has only in-frame clones and lacks some. The top ten clones hold about 6.5% of a sample with 130,000 to 150,000 clones, around three quarters of them seen once. Sequencing was performed on PBMCs. These receptors were collected from a man between 40 and 49 years old in good health and CMV-seropositive.

The chain combines TRBV7-8 with TRBJ1-1; D call uncertain. V lost 1 base, J lost 4 bases, and 13 bases lay in between. This CDR3 has 15 residues. Germline-derived CDR1 and CDR2 are SGHVS and FQNEAQ. The CDR3 protein is CASSLVRGRGTEAFF. The CDR3 region has the DNA TGTGCCAGCAGCTTAGTGCGGGGTCGGGGCACTGAAGCTTTCTTT.

The V and J genes are TRBV4-3 and TRBJ2-7; 12 nucleotides line up with TRBD2. The CDR3 extends over 16 amino acids. In germline, CDR1 is LGHNA, CDR2 YSLEER. V trimming: 2 bases; J trimming: 3 bases; junction bases outside the gene matches: 5. The DNA of the CDR3 is TGCGCCAGCAGCCAAAGGACTAGCGGGATCGTCTACGAGCAGTACTTC. Protein: CASSQRTSGIVYEQYF.

This clone was seen a handful of times. The chain recombines TRBV7-2 with TRBJ2-3; D not resolved. Looked up from germline, CDR1 is SGHTA and CDR2 is FQGNSA. The CDR3 covers 13 residues. Trimming pared 4 bases from V and 3 bases from J, leaving 8 bases between. In DNA, the CDR3 is TGTGCCAGCAGCTCCTACTCTACAGATACGCAGTATTTT. Amino acid sequence: CASSSYSTDTQYF.

The chain uses TRBV30 and TRBJ2-1; tentatively, D is TRBD2 (6 bases). The CDR3 loop spans 15 amino acids. The V end lost 4 bases, the J end lost 0 bases, and 13 bases lay between the germline ends. Germline V CDR1 and CDR2: GTSNPN, SVGIG (reference sequence). The CDR3 DNA reads as TGTGCCTGGAATCCTAGCGATAGCTCCTACAATGAGCAGTTCTTC. As protein: CAWNPSDSSYNEQFF.

The V and J genes are TRBV18 and TRBJ2-2; TRBD2 matches 7 bases. V shed 3 bases and J 2 bases; nucleotides not matched to a gene: 6. The CDR3 length is 16 residues. Germline loops: CDR1 KGHSH, CDR2 LQKENI. The CDR3 protein is CASSPTQRGNTGELFF. The CDR3 DNA reads as TGTGCCAGCTCACCGACACAGCGGGGCAACACCGGGGAGCTGTTTTTT.

CDR3 sequence: CASSRGQGGGRISYEQYF. CDR3 coding DNA: TGCGCCAGCAGCAGGGGCCAGGGAGGGGGGAGAATCTCCTACGAGCAGTACTTC. This chain links TRBV5-1 with TRBJ2-7; possible D gene TRBD2, 7 bases. CDR1 and CDR2 from the germline V gene are SGHRS and YFSETQ. Between the trimmed V and J ends, which lost 4 bases and 0 bases, there was a span of 23 bases. CDR3 size: 18 residues.

The rearrangement uses TRBV27 and TRBJ1-1, with D possibly matching TRBD1 (5 bases). This CDR3 has 17 residues. The germline gives CDR1 MNHEY, CDR2 SMNVEV (reference sequence). V lost 6 bases and J lost 1, with 21 bases in between. CDR3 amino acids: CASSPERRGKRNTEAFF. DNA of the CDR3: TGTGCCAGCAGCCCCGAGAGGCGGGGGAAAAGGAACACTGAAGCTTTCTTT.

The chain joins TRBV7-2 to TRBJ1-2; D is perhaps TRBD1 (6 bases). The ends were cut back, 6 bases at V and 4 bases at J, with 21 bases in the middle. The CDR3 consists of 16 residues. CDR1 and CDR2 (germline): SGHTA, FQGNSA. The CDR3 region is CASSSRGGAGSYGYTF. The DNA of the CDR3 is TGTGCCAGCAGTTCCCGAGGGGGGGCGGGGAGCTATGGCTACACCTTC.

This chain connects TRBV4-1 to TRBJ2-3; 7 bases are a match to TRBD2. The V gene's germline CDR1 is MGHRA and CDR2 YSYEKL. V was pared by 0 bases and J by 2 bases, with 5 bases of the junction left unmatched. The CDR3 runs 16 residues. The CDR3 nucleotides read TGCGCCAGCAGCCAAGAGGCTAGCGGAAACACAGATACGCAGTATTTT. Protein product: CASSQEASGNTDTQYF.

The chain joins TRBV9 to TRBJ2-1; 9 bases fit TRBD1. The CDR3 loop spans 15 amino acids. The V gene's germline CDR1 is SGDLS and CDR2 YYNGEE. Trimming at V came to 3 bases and at J to 8 bases, leaving 9 bases not matched to a gene. The CDR3: CASSATGQGIDEQFF. The CDR3 DNA follows: TGTGCCAGCAGCGCAACGGGACAGGGTATCGATGAGCAGTTCTTC.

The V call is TRBV5-8, the J call TRBJ1-2, with D hard to call. V dropped 3 bases and J dropped 4 bases, with 4 bases sitting between them. The CDR3 spans 11 residues. Germline V gene lookup returns CDR1 SGHTS and CDR2 YDEGEE. The CDR3, as DNA: TGTGCCAGCAGCTCCGTCTATGGCTACACCTTC. This gives the protein CASSSVYGYTF.

The rearrangement links TRBV10-2 to TRBJ2-3; TRBD1 agrees at 7 bases. V was pared by 7 bases and J by 2 bases, with 9 bases of the junction left unmatched. CDR3 length equals 15 residues. Per the germline V gene, CDR1 is WSHSY and CDR2 is SAAADI. CDR3 loop: CASNRDSDNTDTQYF. CDR3 coding DNA: TGCGCCAGCAACCGGGACAGTGATAACACAGATACGCAGTATTTT.

The chain is built from TRBV7-9 and TRBJ2-5, with D possibly TRBD2 on 6 matching bases. Germline loops: CDR1 SEHNR, CDR2 FQNEAQ (reference sequence). The CDR3 covers 15 residues. V was cut by 6 bases and J by 5 bases, with 19 bases left in between. The CDR3 protein is CASSPPGRPGETQYF. For the CDR3, the DNA is TGTGCCAGCAGTCCTCCGGGGAGGCCTGGGGAGACCCAGTACTTC. Looking up the rest from reference TRBV7-9 and TRBJ2-5 gives the full variable domain: DTGVSQNPRHKITKRGQNVTFRCDPISEHNRLYWYRQTLGQGPEFLTYFQNEAQLEKSRLLSDRFSAERPKGSFSTLEIQRTEQGDSAMYLCASSPPGRPGETQYFGPGTRLLVL.

The rearrangement joins TRBV7-6 to TRBJ2-2; TRBD1 agrees at 8 bases. This CDR3 is 16 amino acids long. The germline CDR1 and CDR2 sequences are SGHVS and FNYEAQ. After removal of 5 bases from V and 1 base from J, the junction contained 6 bases not matched to a gene. CDR3 residues: CASSPQGQVNTGELFF. The CDR3 DNA reads TGTGCCAGCAGCCCCCAGGGACAGGTGAACACCGGGGAGCTGTTTTTT.

The V gene is TRBV18, the J gene TRBJ2-3; TRBD2 matches at 10 bases. CDR3 length: 17 amino acids. Germline lookup yields CDR1 KGHSH and CDR2 LQKENI. The V gene end was trimmed by 3 bases and the J gene end by 3 bases; junction bases not matched to a gene: 9. DNA for the CDR3: TGTGCCAGCTCACCCCCTGGGGTAGCGGGGGGAACAGATACGCAGTATTTT. This translates into CASSPPGVAGGTDTQYF. Looking up the rest from reference TRBV18 and TRBJ2-3 gives the full variable domain: NAGVMQNPRHLVRRRGQEARLRCSPMKGHSHVYWYRQLPEEGLKFMVYLQKENIIDESGMPKERFSAEFPKEGPSILRIQQVVRGDSAAYFCASSPPGVAGGTDTQYFGPGTRLTVL.

This clone was seen a single time. This chain connects TRBV29-1 to TRBJ1-1, with D perhaps matching TRBD1 (6 bases). CDR1 SQVTM and CDR2 ANQGSEA come from the germline V gene. Trimming pared 5 bases from V and 12 bases from J, leaving 22 bases between. This CDR3 region has 13 residues. The CDR3 region is CSVKLTGPGSSFF. Written as DNA, the CDR3 is TGCAGCGTTAAGTTGACAGGACCAGGGTCGTCTTTCTTT.

This clone appeared a few times. This chain links TRBV18 with TRBJ2-5; 7 nucleotides agree with TRBD1. The CDR3 has 15 amino acids. Germline CDR1 and CDR2: KGHSH and LQKENI. J gave up 5 bases and V 3 bases, and 9 bases lay outside the gene matches. This CDR3 is CASSPGKGARETQYF. CDR3 nucleotide sequence: TGTGCCAGCTCACCGGGGAAGGGGGCTCGGGAGACCCAGTACTTC.

This clone is a singleton in its sample. The rearrangement links TRBV9 to TRBJ2-2; D remains ambiguous. V lost 1 base and J lost 8, with 6 bases in between. The CDR3 totals 12 residues. CDR1 SGDLS and CDR2 YYNGEE come from the germline V gene. The CDR3 sequence is CASSVQQGELFF. DNA for the CDR3: TGTGCCAGCAGCGTACAACAGGGGGAGCTGTTTTTT.